The rows below give T cell receptor beta chains drawn from one sample of a study of T cell repertoires in cytomegalovirus infection. These TCRs' antigens remain unknown. TCRdb passed the reads through MiXCR, listing each CDR3 protein once. The table has approximately 300,000 distinct CDR3 sequences, about 27% seen once; the top ten hold about 20%. This specimen consisted of cultured PBMCs, obtained from culture after CMV antigen stimulation. These receptors all stem from a human donor in good health (CMV status not recorded). Some clones in this sample may be carry-over from other donors' samples. CDR3s include the opening cysteine and the closing phenylalanine or tryptophan. The order of the fields is V gene, clone size, J gene, D gene, CDR3 protein, CDR3 DNA. D genes are given only for firm matches. Clone size is given for some rows only: seen once, a few or many times, or a class if the clone is expanded.

V gene: TRBV7-2
clone size: NA
J gene: TRBJ1-5
D gene: TRBD1
CDR3 protein: CASSFLHRTGSQPQHF
CDR3 DNA: TGTGCCAGCAGCTTTTTGCACCGGACAGGGTCACAGCCCCAGCATTTT

V gene: TRBV12-3/TRBV12-4
clone size: NA
J gene: TRBJ1-1
D gene: NA
CDR3 protein: CASSLAPGASTEAFF
CDR3 DNA: TGTGCCAGCAGTTTAGCGCCCGGGGCATCCACTGAAGCTTTCTTT

V gene: TRBV27
clone size: NA
J gene: TRBJ2-7
D gene: NA
CDR3 protein: CASSPTDGFLEPTYEQYF
CDR3 DNA: TGTGCCAGCAGTCCTACGGACGGGTTTTTGGAACCTACCTACGAGCAGTACTTC

V gene: TRBV27
clone size: NA
J gene: TRBJ2-3
D gene: TRBD2
CDR3 protein: CASSLDGLAGISTDTQYF
CDR3 DNA: TGTGCCAGCAGCCTCGATGGACTAGCGGGAATTAGCACAGATACGCAGTATTTT

V gene: TRBV3-1
clone size: NA
J gene: TRBJ2-7
D gene: TRBD2
CDR3 protein: CASSQGSGRAIYEQYF
CDR3 DNA: TGTGCCAGCAGCCAAGGTAGCGGGAGGGCCATATACGAGCAGTACTTC

V gene: TRBV7-4
clone size: NA
J gene: TRBJ2-2
D gene: TRBD1
CDR3 protein: CASSLTGGATGELFF
CDR3 DNA: TGTGCCAGCAGCTTAACAGGGGGCGCGACCGGGGAGCTGTTTTTT

V gene: TRBV6-6
clone size: NA
J gene: TRBJ2-2
D gene: NA
CDR3 protein: CASSGQPGELFF
CDR3 DNA: TGTGCCAGCAGTGGGCAACCCGGGGAGCTGTTTTTT

V gene: TRBV19
clone size: once
J gene: TRBJ1-1
D gene: TRBD1
CDR3 protein: CASSGETGTGRYTEAFF
CDR3 DNA: TGTGCCAGTAGCGGAGAAACAGGGACAGGGAGGTACACTGAAGCTTTCTTT

V gene: TRBV27
clone size: NA
J gene: TRBJ2-7
D gene: NA
CDR3 protein: CASSVIGVHEQYF
CDR3 DNA: TGTGCCAGCAGTGTCATAGGGGTGCACGAGCAGTACTTC

V gene: TRBV6-1
clone size: NA
J gene: TRBJ2-2
D gene: NA
CDR3 protein: CASRMDSQTGELFF
CDR3 DNA: TGTGCCAGCAGGATGGACAGTCAAACCGGGGAGCTGTTTTTT

V gene: TRBV7-6
clone size: NA
J gene: TRBJ2-7
D gene: NA
CDR3 protein: CASSLATALEQYF
CDR3 DNA: TGTGCCAGCAGCTTAGCGACAGCCCTCGAGCAGTACTTC

V gene: TRBV12-3/TRBV12-4
clone size: few
J gene: TRBJ1-1
D gene: NA
CDR3 protein: CASNPSTFEAFF
CDR3 DNA: TGTGCCAGCAATCCCAGTACCTTTGAAGCTTTCTTT

V gene: TRBV4-1
clone size: NA
J gene: TRBJ1-1
D gene: NA
CDR3 protein: CASSQVAGEKAFF
CDR3 DNA: TGCGCCAGCAGCCAAGTGGCAGGGGAAAAAGCTTTCTTT

V gene: TRBV5-1
clone size: NA
J gene: TRBJ2-5
D gene: NA
CDR3 protein: CASSSPVSIQETQYF
CDR3 DNA: TGCGCCAGCAGTTCCCCTGTTTCGATCCAAGAGACCCAGTACTTC

V gene: TRBV7-9
clone size: few
J gene: TRBJ1-3
D gene: NA
CDR3 protein: CASSLIRLGPNGNTIYF
CDR3 DNA: TGTGCCAGCAGCTTGATCAGGCTTGGCCCAAATGGAAACACCATATATTTT

V gene: TRBV7-9
clone size: NA
J gene: TRBJ1-1
D gene: TRBD1
CDR3 protein: CASSSETGVTEAFF
CDR3 DNA: TGTGCCAGCAGCTCAGAGACAGGGGTCACTGAAGCTTTCTTT

V gene: TRBV15
clone size: NA
J gene: TRBJ2-1
D gene: TRBD2
CDR3 protein: CATSNEREAYNEQFF
CDR3 DNA: TGTGCCACCAGCAATGAGCGGGAGGCCTACAATGAGCAGTTCTTC

V gene: TRBV20-1
clone size: NA
J gene: TRBJ2-7
D gene: NA
CDR3 protein: CSARENSYEQYF
CDR3 DNA: TGCAGTGCTAGAGAGAACTCCTACGAGCAGTACTTC

V gene: TRBV5-4
clone size: many
J gene: TRBJ1-6
D gene: TRBD1
CDR3 protein: CASSSQDRGEDSPLHF
CDR3 DNA: TGTGCCAGCAGCTCGCAGGACAGGGGCGAGGATTCACCCCTCCACTTT

V gene: TRBV2
clone size: NA
J gene: TRBJ1-3
D gene: NA
CDR3 protein: CASVGRGGNTIYF
CDR3 DNA: TGTGCCAGCGTGGGCCGGGGTGGAAACACCATATATTTT

V gene: TRBV20-1
clone size: few
J gene: TRBJ2-1
D gene: TRBD2
CDR3 protein: CSARTSGSIEQFF
CDR3 DNA: TGCAGTGCTAGGACTAGCGGGAGTATTGAGCAGTTCTTC

V gene: TRBV19
clone size: few
J gene: TRBJ1-1
D gene: NA
CDR3 protein: CASSTFNPLLGSETEAFF
CDR3 DNA: TGTGCCAGTAGTACTTTTAACCCCCTCTTGGGGTCCGAGACTGAAGCTTTCTTT

V gene: TRBV7-2
clone size: many
J gene: TRBJ2-7
D gene: NA
CDR3 protein: CASSLLTGAAYYEQYF
CDR3 DNA: TGTGCCAGCAGCTTATTAACCGGGGCAGCCTACTACGAGCAGTACTTC

V gene: TRBV6-5
clone size: NA
J gene: TRBJ1-6
D gene: NA
CDR3 protein: CASSYSGTARHSPLHF
CDR3 DNA: TGTGCCAGCAGTTATTCCGGGACCGCCAGGCATTCACCCCTCCACTTT

V gene: TRBV7-3
clone size: NA
J gene: TRBJ1-1
D gene: TRBD1
CDR3 protein: CASSLQGQGNTEAFF
CDR3 DNA: TGTGCCAGCAGCTTACAGGGACAGGGGAACACTGAAGCTTTCTTT

V gene: TRBV7-8
clone size: many
J gene: TRBJ2-7
D gene: NA
CDR3 protein: CASSPSTDGSYEQYF
CDR3 DNA: TGTGCCAGCAGCCCTAGCACAGACGGATCCTACGAGCAGTACTTC

V gene: TRBV7-2
clone size: once
J gene: TRBJ2-5
D gene: TRBD2
CDR3 protein: CASSLARTSGSEETQYF
CDR3 DNA: TGTGCCAGCAGCTTAGCGAGAACTAGCGGGAGTGAAGAGACCCAGTACTTC

V gene: TRBV4-2
clone size: once
J gene: TRBJ1-6
D gene: TRBD1
CDR3 protein: CASRLLTGDLYNSPRHF
CDR3 DNA: TGTGCCAGCAGACTTCTTACAGGGGACCTCTATAATTCACCCCGCCACTTT

V gene: TRBV7-6
clone size: NA
J gene: TRBJ1-1
D gene: TRBD1
CDR3 protein: CASSLGGTGRTEAFF
CDR3 DNA: TGTGCCAGCAGCTTAGGGGGGACAGGGAGGACTGAAGCTTTCTTT

V gene: TRBV20-1
clone size: NA
J gene: TRBJ2-3
D gene: NA
CDR3 protein: CSARGSGNTDTQYF
CDR3 DNA: TGCAGTGCCCGAGGTTCAGGGAACACAGATACGCAGTATTTT

V gene: TRBV9
clone size: many
J gene: TRBJ2-1
D gene: NA
CDR3 protein: CASSVDPRRTYNEQFF
CDR3 DNA: TGTGCCAGCAGCGTAGACCCCAGGCGCACCTACAATGAGCAGTTCTTC

V gene: TRBV6-6
clone size: NA
J gene: TRBJ2-7
D gene: NA
CDR3 protein: CASSSEGYEQYF
CDR3 DNA: TGTGCCAGCAGTTCCGAGGGCTACGAGCAGTACTTC

V gene: TRBV5-5
clone size: NA
J gene: TRBJ1-4
D gene: NA
CDR3 protein: CASSLVSTNEKLFF
CDR3 DNA: TGTGCCAGCAGCTTGGTGTCAACTAATGAAAAACTGTTTTTT

V gene: TRBV24-1
clone size: many
J gene: TRBJ1-3
D gene: TRBD1
CDR3 protein: CATRVDVRTGAGNTIYF
CDR3 DNA: TGTGCCACCAGAGTGGATGTCCGGACAGGGGCTGGAAACACCATATATTTT

V gene: TRBV6-5
clone size: NA
J gene: TRBJ1-5
D gene: TRBD1
CDR3 protein: CASSYSQGGRPQHF
CDR3 DNA: TGTGCCAGCAGTTACTCGCAGGGGGGTCGACCCCAGCATTTT

V gene: TRBV6-1
clone size: NA
J gene: TRBJ1-1
D gene: NA
CDR3 protein: CASSEVQGRGTEAFF
CDR3 DNA: TGTGCCAGCAGTGAAGTGCAGGGGCGGGGTACTGAAGCTTTCTTT

V gene: TRBV19
clone size: NA
J gene: TRBJ2-5
D gene: TRBD1
CDR3 protein: CASSSTGGGFETQYF
CDR3 DNA: TGTGCCAGTAGTAGTACAGGGGGCGGTTTTGAGACCCAGTACTTC

V gene: TRBV7-2
clone size: many
J gene: TRBJ1-5
D gene: TRBD1
CDR3 protein: CASSPQGARGQPQHF
CDR3 DNA: TGTGCCAGCAGCCCTCAGGGGGCGAGGGGTCAGCCCCAGCATTTT

V gene: TRBV12-3/TRBV12-4
clone size: few
J gene: TRBJ2-1
D gene: NA
CDR3 protein: CASSFQPSSPSNEQFF
CDR3 DNA: TGTGCCAGCAGTTTCCAACCTAGCTCCCCCTCGAATGAGCAGTTCTTC

V gene: TRBV7-9
clone size: few
J gene: TRBJ2-7
D gene: NA
CDR3 protein: CASSPEQGYSYEQYF
CDR3 DNA: TGTGCCAGCAGCCCAGAACAGGGTTACTCCTACGAGCAGTACTTC

V gene: TRBV19
clone size: NA
J gene: TRBJ2-1
D gene: TRBD1
CDR3 protein: CASSARDRALNEQFF
CDR3 DNA: TGTGCCAGTAGTGCCCGGGACAGGGCTCTCAATGAGCAGTTCTTC